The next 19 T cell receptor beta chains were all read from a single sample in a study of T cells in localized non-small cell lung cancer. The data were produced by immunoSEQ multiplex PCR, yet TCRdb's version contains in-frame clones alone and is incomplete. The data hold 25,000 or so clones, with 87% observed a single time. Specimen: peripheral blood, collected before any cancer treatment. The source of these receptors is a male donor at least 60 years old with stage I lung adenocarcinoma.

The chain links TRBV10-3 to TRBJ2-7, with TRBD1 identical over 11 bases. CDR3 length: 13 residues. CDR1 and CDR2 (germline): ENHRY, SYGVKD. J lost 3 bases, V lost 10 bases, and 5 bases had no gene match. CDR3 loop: CATWDRGNYEQYF. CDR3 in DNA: TGTGCCACCTGGGACAGGGGGAACTACGAGCAGTACTTC.

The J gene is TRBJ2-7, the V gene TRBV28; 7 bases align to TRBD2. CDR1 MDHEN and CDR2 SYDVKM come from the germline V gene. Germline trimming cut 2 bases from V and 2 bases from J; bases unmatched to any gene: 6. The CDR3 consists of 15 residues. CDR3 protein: CASSLNWGGTYEQYF. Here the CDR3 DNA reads TGTGCCAGCAGTTTAAATTGGGGGGGTACCTACGAGCAGTACTTC.

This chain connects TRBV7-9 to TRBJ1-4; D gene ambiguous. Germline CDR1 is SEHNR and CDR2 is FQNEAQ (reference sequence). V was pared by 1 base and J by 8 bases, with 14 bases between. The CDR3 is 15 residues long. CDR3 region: CASSLGAGTSEKLFF. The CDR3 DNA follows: TGTGCCAGCAGCTTAGGGGCAGGCACTAGCGAAAAACTGTTTTTT.

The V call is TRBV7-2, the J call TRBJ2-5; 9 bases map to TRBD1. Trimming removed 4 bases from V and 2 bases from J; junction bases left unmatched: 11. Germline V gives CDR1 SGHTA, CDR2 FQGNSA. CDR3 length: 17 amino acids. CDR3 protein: CASSYRGRAGQQETQYF. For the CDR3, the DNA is TGTGCCAGCAGCTACAGGGGGCGAGCGGGTCAACAAGAGACCCAGTACTTC.

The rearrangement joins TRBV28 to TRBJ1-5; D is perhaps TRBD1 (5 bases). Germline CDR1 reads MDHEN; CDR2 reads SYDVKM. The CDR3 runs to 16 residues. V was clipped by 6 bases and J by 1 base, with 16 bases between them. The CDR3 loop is CASSFEPGLSNQPQHF. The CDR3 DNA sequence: TGTGCCAGCAGCTTCGAACCAGGGCTAAGCAATCAGCCCCAGCATTTT.

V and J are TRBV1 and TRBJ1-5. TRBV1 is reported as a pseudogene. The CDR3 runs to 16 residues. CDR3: CTSSSRILNWVQPQHF. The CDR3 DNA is TGCACCAGCAGCTCTCGAATCTTAAACTGGGTTCAGCCCCAGCATTTT.

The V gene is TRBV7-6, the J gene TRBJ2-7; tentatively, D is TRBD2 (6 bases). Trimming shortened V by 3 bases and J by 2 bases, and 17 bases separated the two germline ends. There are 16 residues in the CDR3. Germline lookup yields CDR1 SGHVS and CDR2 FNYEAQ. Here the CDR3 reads CASSFSFGDFPYEQYF. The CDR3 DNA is TGTGCCAGCAGCTTTTCCTTCGGGGACTTTCCCTACGAGCAGTACTTC.

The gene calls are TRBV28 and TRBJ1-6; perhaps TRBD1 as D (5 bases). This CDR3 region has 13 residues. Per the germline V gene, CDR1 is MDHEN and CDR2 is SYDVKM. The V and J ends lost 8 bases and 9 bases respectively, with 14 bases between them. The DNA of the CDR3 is TGTGCCAGCGGTGACAGCCTCGGTTCACCCCTCCACTTT. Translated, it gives CASGDSLGSPLHF.

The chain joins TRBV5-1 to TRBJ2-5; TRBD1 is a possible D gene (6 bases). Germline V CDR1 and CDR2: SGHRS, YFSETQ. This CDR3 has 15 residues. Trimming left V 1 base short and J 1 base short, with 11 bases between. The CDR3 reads CASSLTGRTQETQYF. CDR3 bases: TGCGCCAGCAGCTTGACAGGGCGGACCCAAGAGACCCAGTACTTC.

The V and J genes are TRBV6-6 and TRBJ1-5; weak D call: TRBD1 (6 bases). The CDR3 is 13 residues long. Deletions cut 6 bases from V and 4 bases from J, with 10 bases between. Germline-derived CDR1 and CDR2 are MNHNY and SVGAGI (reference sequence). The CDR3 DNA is TGTGCCAGCAGACCCGGACAGAATCAGCCCCAGCATTTT. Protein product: CASRPGQNQPQHF.

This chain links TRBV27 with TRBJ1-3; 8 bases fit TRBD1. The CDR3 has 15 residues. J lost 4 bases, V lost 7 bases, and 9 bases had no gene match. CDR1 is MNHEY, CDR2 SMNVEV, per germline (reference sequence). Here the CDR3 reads CASKQGVDPGNTIYF. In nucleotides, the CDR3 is TGTGCCAGCAAACAGGGGGTAGATCCCGGAAACACCATATATTTT.

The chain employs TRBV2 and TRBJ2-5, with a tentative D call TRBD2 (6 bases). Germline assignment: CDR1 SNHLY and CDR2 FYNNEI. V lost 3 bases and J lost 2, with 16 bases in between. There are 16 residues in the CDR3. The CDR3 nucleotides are TGTGCCAGCAGTGACGGGCTAGGAGGAGGGCAAGAGACCCAGTACTTC. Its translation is CASSDGLGGGQETQYF.

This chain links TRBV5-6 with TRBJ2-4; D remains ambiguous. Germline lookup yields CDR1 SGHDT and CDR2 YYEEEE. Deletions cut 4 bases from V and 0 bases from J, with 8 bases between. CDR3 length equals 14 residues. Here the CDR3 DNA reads TGTGCCAGCAGCCCCCCCGTAGCCAAAAACATTCAGTACTTC. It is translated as CASSPPVAKNIQYF. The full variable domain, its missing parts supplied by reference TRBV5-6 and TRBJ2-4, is DAGVTQSPTHLIKTRGQQVTLRCSPKSGHDTVSWYQQALGQGPQFIFQYYEEEERQRGNFPDRFSGHQFPNYSSELNVNALLLGDSALYLCASSPPVAKNIQYFGAGTRLSVL.

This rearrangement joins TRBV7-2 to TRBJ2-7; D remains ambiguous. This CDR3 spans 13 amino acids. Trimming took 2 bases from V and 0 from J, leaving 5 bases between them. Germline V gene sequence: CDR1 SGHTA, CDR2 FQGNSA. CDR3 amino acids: CASSLTSSYEQYF. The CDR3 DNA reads TGTGCCAGCAGCTTAACCAGCTCCTACGAGCAGTACTTC.

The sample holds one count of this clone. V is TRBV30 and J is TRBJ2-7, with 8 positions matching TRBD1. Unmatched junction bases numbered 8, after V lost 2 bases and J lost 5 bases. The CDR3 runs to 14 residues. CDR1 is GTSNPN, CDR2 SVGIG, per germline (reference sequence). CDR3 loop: CAWSSSWDRNEQYF. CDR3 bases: TGTGCCTGGAGTTCTTCTTGGGACAGGAACGAGCAGTACTTC.

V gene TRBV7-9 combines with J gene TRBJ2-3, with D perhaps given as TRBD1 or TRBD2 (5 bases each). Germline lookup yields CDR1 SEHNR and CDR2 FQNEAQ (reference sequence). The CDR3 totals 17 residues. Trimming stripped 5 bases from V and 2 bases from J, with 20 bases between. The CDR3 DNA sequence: TGTGCCAGCAGCCCCCGAGGAGGCAAGGGGTCCACAGATACGCAGTATTTT. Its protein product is CASSPRGGKGSTDTQYF.

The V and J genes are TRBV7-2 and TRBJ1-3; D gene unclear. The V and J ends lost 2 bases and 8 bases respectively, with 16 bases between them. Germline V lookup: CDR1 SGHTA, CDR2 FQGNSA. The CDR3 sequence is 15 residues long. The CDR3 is CASSLQTGIKDTIYF. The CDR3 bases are TGTGCCAGCAGCTTACAAACGGGGATTAAGGACACCATATATTTT.

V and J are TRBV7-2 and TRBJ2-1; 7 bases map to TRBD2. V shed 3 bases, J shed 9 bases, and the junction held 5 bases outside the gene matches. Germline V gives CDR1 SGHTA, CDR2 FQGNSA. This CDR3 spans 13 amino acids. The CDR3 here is CASSFTSVGEQFF. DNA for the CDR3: TGTGCCAGCAGCTTTACTAGCGTCGGTGAGCAGTTCTTC. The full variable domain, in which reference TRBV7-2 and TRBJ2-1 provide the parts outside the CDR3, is GAGVSQSPSNKVTEKGKDVELRCDPISGHTALYWYRQSLGQGLEFLIYFQGNSAPDKSGLPSDRFSAERTGGSVSTLTIQRTQQEDSAVYLCASSFTSVGEQFFGPGTRLTVL.

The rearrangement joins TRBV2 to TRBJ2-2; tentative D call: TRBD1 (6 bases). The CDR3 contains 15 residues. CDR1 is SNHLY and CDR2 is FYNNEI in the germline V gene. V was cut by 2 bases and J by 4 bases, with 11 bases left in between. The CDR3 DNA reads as TGTGCCAGCAGTGAACGAGGGACAACCACCGGGGAGCTGTTTTTT. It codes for CASSERGTTTGELFF.